The clone carrying this T cell receptor beta chain appeared a single time. Its antigen is unidentified. The study ran its PCR with 60 Vbeta and 13 Jbeta primers. Only in-frame clones appear in the TCRdb table, and some are missing; sequencing was by immunoSEQ multiplex PCR. The sample lists roughly 180,000 clones, approximately 80% occurring once. Germline loops: CDR1 KGHSH, CDR2 LQKENI. The CDR3 spans 15 residues. These data originate in a study of cytomegalovirus exposure and HLA in healthy donors. Study as a whole: For the approximately 400 genotyped donors, over 80% fell within the Caucasian-associated ancestry cluster.

Overall study results and limits: V- and J-gene trimming of TCR beta was linked (in a later analysis) to a missense DCLRE1C variant.

The clonotype comes from a female donor in good health and CMV-seronegative. Material: PBMCs. The chain is built from TRBV18 and TRBJ2-5; TRBD2 matches 11 bases. The tail of the sequence fits TRBJ2-7 better, so the J call may be wrong. The CDR3 DNA follows: TGTGCCAGCTCACCCATTCTAGCGGGAGGCAACGAGCAGTACTTC. Its translation is CASSPILAGGNEQYF.